The 19 T cell receptor beta chains below were found in one sample sequenced in a study of blood T cell repertoires in COVID-19. The method was immunoSEQ multiplex PCR; TCRdb's version includes in-frame clones alone and lacks a portion of them. The sample lists over 200,000 clones, around 88% occurring once. The sample comprised peripheral blood. Source of these receptors: a man aged 35 to 55 with active or convalescent COVID-19.

This clone came up once. This chain connects TRBV19 to TRBJ1-2; D is undetermined. V lost 7 bases, J lost 2 bases, and 8 bases lay in between. The CDR3 consists of 12 residues. Germline CDR1 LNHDA, CDR2 SQIVND (reference sequence). CDR3 loop: CASTGGNYGYTF. As DNA, the CDR3 is TGTGCCAGTACTGGAGGGAACTATGGCTACACCTTC. Drawing the rest from reference TRBV19 and TRBJ1-2, the complete variable domain is DGGITQSPKYLFRKEGQNVTLSCEQNLNHDAMYWYRQDPGQGLRLIYYSQIVNDFQKGDIAEGYSVSREKKESFPLTVTSAQKNPTAFYLCASTGGNYGYTFGSGTRLTVV.

V gene TRBV7-2 combines with J gene TRBJ1-1; D is uncertain. The CDR3 sequence is 11 residues long. The germline V gene has CDR1 SGHTA and CDR2 FQGNSA. V dropped 4 bases and J dropped 8 bases, with 8 bases sitting between them. This CDR3 reads CASSYAREAFF. The CDR3 DNA sequence: TGTGCCAGCAGCTACGCCCGGGAAGCTTTCTTT.

This clone was counted once. The chain recombines TRBV7-9 with TRBJ1-1; D remains unclear. CDR1 is SEHNR, CDR2 FQNEAQ, per germline (reference sequence). This CDR3 contains 12 residues. V lost 5 bases to trimming and J lost 4 bases, with 8 bases between them. CDR3 in amino acids: CASSRLLTEAFF. CDR3 in DNA: TGTGCCAGCAGCCGTCTACTCACTGAAGCTTTCTTT.

The genes are TRBV18 and TRBJ1-2; D is perhaps TRBD1 (5 bases). Trimming removed 3 bases at V and 4 bases at J, with 21 bases between. The length of the CDR3 is 17 residues. Germline V gene lookup returns CDR1 KGHSH and CDR2 LQKENI. The CDR3 sequence is CASSPYSSAREGYGYTF. For the CDR3, the DNA is TGTGCCAGCTCACCGTATTCTAGTGCCAGGGAGGGCTATGGCTACACCTTC.

V is TRBV6-4 and J is TRBJ2-3; 14 bases are a match to TRBD2. The CDR3 is made up of 16 amino acids. From germline, CDR1 is MRHNA and CDR2 SNTAGT. J was trimmed by 1 base and V by 3 bases; bases with no gene match: 0. The CDR3 DNA reads TGTGCCAGCAGTGAGGGACTAGCGGGAGGCACAGATACGCAGTATTTT. Its protein is CASSEGLAGGTDTQYF.

The chain joins TRBV25-1 to TRBJ2-5; a possible D gene is TRBD1 (6 bases). The CDR3 length is 16 residues. CDR1 MGHDK and CDR2 SYGVNS come from the germline V gene. V lost 5 bases, J lost 6 bases, and 22 bases lay in between. CDR3 nucleotide sequence: TGTGCCAGCAGTAGACTTGACGACAGGATTGATAAGACCCAGTACTTC. Its translation is CASSRLDDRIDKTQYF.

In this sample, this clone turned up once. This chain joins TRBV18 and TRBJ1-1; D is unclear. V dropped 1 base and J dropped 4 bases, with 7 bases sitting between them. Looked up from germline, CDR1 is KGHSH and CDR2 is LQKENI. The CDR3 length is 13 residues. CDR3 in DNA: TGTGCCAGCTCACCACTCGGAGTCACTGAAGCTTTCTTT. It specifies CASSPLGVTEAFF.

The chain combines TRBV7-9 with TRBJ1-1; 7 bases map to TRBD1. The CDR3 length is 14 residues. Germline loops: CDR1 SEHNR, CDR2 FQNEAQ (reference sequence). With 4 bases clipped from V and 0 bases from J, the junction kept 2 bases outside the gene matches. The CDR3 here is CASSSGQMNTEAFF. CDR3 DNA sequence: TGTGCCAGCAGCTCGGGACAGATGAACACTGAAGCTTTCTTT.

This rearrangement joins TRBV19 to TRBJ1-6, with 8 bases aligning to TRBD1. This CDR3 region has 14 residues. From germline, CDR1 is LNHDA and CDR2 SQIVND (reference sequence). Unmatched junction bases numbered 5, after V lost 5 bases and J lost 8 bases. The CDR3 region is CASSSGQGYSPLHF. CDR3 coding DNA: TGTGCCAGTAGTTCTGGACAGGGTTATTCACCCCTCCACTTT. The whole variable domain, filled in from reference TRBV19 and TRBJ1-6, reads DGGITQSPKYLFRKEGQNVTLSCEQNLNHDAMYWYRQDPGQGLRLIYYSQIVNDFQKGDIAEGYSVSREKKESFPLTVTSAQKNPTAFYLCASSSGQGYSPLHFGNGTRLTVT.

This chain links TRBV30 with TRBJ1-2; 7 bases match TRBD1. The germline V gene encodes CDR1 GTSNPN and CDR2 SVGIG (reference sequence). Germline trimming cut 1 base from V and 6 bases from J; bases unmatched to any gene: 8. This CDR3 is built from 14 residues. The chain's CDR3 is CAWSGQGEIHGYTF. CDR3 DNA sequence: TGTGCCTGGAGTGGACAGGGAGAGATCCATGGCTACACCTTC.

The V gene is TRBV10-3, the J gene TRBJ1-5; D not resolved. CDR1 and CDR2 (germline): ENHRY, SYGVKD. This CDR3 comprises 15 residues. V was trimmed by 0 bases and J by 0 bases, leaving 6 bases between them. This CDR3 reads CAISESDYSNQPQHF. The CDR3 nucleotides are TGTGCCATCAGTGAGTCAGACTATAGCAATCAGCCCCAGCATTTT.

This clone was observed a few times. The rearrangement joins TRBV7-8 to TRBJ2-1; 15 bases map to TRBD2. The CDR3 is 15 residues long. J gave up 9 bases and V 5 bases, and 5 bases lay outside the gene matches. Looked up from germline, CDR1 is SGHVS and CDR2 is FQNEAQ. CDR3 nucleotide sequence: TGTGCCAGCAGCCCGAGGACTAGCGGGAGGGTTGAGCAGTTCTTC. Translated, it gives CASSPRTSGRVEQFF.

This clone was observed once. This chain links TRBV3-1 (or the pseudogene TRBV3-2) with TRBJ1-1, with TRBD1 matching 7 bases. V shed 1 base and J 5 bases; nucleotides not matched to a gene: 10. The germline V gene has CDR1 LGHDT and CDR2 YNNKEL (reference sequence). The CDR3 length is 16 residues. Here the CDR3 reads CASSQVGAYRGTEAFF. The CDR3 DNA sequence: TGTGCCAGCAGCCAAGTGGGGGCTTACAGGGGTACTGAAGCTTTCTTT.

The rearrangement links TRBV18 to TRBJ2-2, with D possibly matching TRBD2 (5 bases). Trimming removed 7 bases from V and 0 bases from J, with 12 bases in between. Germline lookup yields CDR1 KGHSH and CDR2 LQKENI. The CDR3 is 15 amino acids. This CDR3 reads CASCEGRTNTGELFF. CDR3 sequence (DNA): TGTGCCAGCTGTGAGGGCCGAACGAACACCGGGGAGCTGTTTTTT. Full variable domain (outside the CDR3, taken from reference TRBV18 and TRBJ2-2): NAGVMQNPRHLVRRRGQEARLRCSPMKGHSHVYWYRQLPEEGLKFMVYLQKENIIDESGMPKERFSAEFPKEGPSILRIQQVVRGDSAAYFCASCEGRTNTGELFFGEGSRLTVL.

The chain couples TRBV30 to TRBJ1-2, with D perhaps TRBD1 (5 bases). This CDR3 spans 18 amino acids. The V and J ends lost 2 bases and 4 bases respectively, with 26 bases between them. Germline CDR1 and CDR2: GTSNPN and SVGIG (reference sequence). The CDR3 spells CAWSQPTGRTAGGYGYTF. The CDR3 DNA follows: TGTGCCTGGAGTCAACCCACCGGACGGACCGCCGGGGGCTATGGCTACACCTTC.

The chain joins TRBV6-1 to TRBJ2-2; 9 nucleotides match TRBD2. The V and J ends lost 2 bases and 3 bases, in that order; junction bases with no gene match: 13. The CDR3 has 19 residues. CDR1 and CDR2 from the germline V gene are MNHNS and SASEGT. CDR3 in amino acids: CASSEWRGGGLAHTGELFF. As DNA, the CDR3 is TGTGCCAGCAGTGAATGGAGAGGGGGGGGACTAGCCCACACCGGGGAGCTGTTTTTT.

The rearrangement uses TRBV7-9 and TRBJ2-7, with D possibly matching TRBD1 (6 bases). CDR1 and CDR2 (germline): SEHNR, FQNEAQ (reference sequence). The CDR3 covers 15 residues. V lost 2 bases to trimming and J lost 6 bases, with 17 bases between them. The CDR3 DNA follows: TGTGCCAGCAGCTTACCCCGGGACATCCGACGCGAGCAGTACTTC. Translated: CASSLPRDIRREQYF.

V and J are TRBV12-3 or TRBV12-4 and TRBJ1-1; the D is unclear. V lost 5 bases and J 0 bases, leaving 4 bases between the germline ends. This CDR3 has 12 residues. CDR3 in DNA: TGTGCCAGCAGTCGGTTGAACACTGAAGCTTTCTTT. Translating it yields CASSRLNTEAFF.

The genes are TRBV3-1 (or the pseudogene TRBV3-2) and TRBJ2-7, with D maybe TRBD1 (6 bases). The CDR3 extends over 13 amino acids. V gave up 1 base and J gave up 4 bases, with 8 bases separating them. Germline assignment: CDR1 LGHDT and CDR2 YNNKEL (reference sequence). DNA for the CDR3: TGTGCCAGCAGCCAAGGGGACACTTACGAGCAGTACTTC. Protein sequence: CASSQGDTYEQYF.